This T cell receptor beta chain was obtained from a study of shared clonotypes between healthy human individuals. Overall study: A couple of female and a few male donors aged 18 to 49 were enrolled.

CDR1 LNHNV and CDR2 YYDKDF come from the germline V gene (reference sequence). Between the trimmed V and J ends, which lost 1 base and 1 base, there was a span of 13 bases. The CDR3 has 16 amino acids. The unsorted PBMC replicate PCRs were performed with about 0.3 ug DNA, 30,000 to 35,000 T cell genomes. In the original workflow: Junction-only sequences without quality scores were provided by ImmunoSEQ, so filtering was different. Using immunoSEQ multiplex PCR, the repertoire was profiled, and TCRdb retains in-frame clones only, with some absent. The V and J calls and clone size come from that table; D and trimming were worked out from the DNA. The sample contains 450,000 to 500,000 clones, 81% of which appear only once.

Sequencing used PBMCs. This chain uses TRBV15 with TRBJ1-1; D might be TRBD1 (5 bases). The clonotype was recovered from a middle-aged woman in good health. Some clones in this sample may be carry-over from other donors' samples. DNA for the CDR3: TGTGCCACCAGCAGAGCACCGGGACTGGAGAACACTGAAGCTTTCTTT. Amino acids: CATSRAPGLENTEAFF.